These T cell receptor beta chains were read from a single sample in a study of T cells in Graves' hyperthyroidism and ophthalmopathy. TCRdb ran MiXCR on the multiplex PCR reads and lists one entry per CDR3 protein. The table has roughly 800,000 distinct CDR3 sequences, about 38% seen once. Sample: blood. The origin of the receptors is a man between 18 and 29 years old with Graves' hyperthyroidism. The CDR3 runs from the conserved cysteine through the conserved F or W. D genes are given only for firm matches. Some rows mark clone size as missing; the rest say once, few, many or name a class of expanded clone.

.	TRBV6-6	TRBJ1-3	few	CASSYPAQDTIYF	TGTGCCAGCAGCTACCCCGCCCAGGACACCATATATTTT
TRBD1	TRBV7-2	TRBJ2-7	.	CASSQRGQGAYEQYF	TGTGCCAGCAGCCAACGGGGCCAGGGGGCTTACGAGCAGTACTTC
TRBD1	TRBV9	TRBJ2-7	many	CASSQTGVGEQYF	TGTGCCAGCAGCCAGACAGGGGTCGGCGAGCAGTACTTC
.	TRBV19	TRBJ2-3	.	CASNRLLTDTQYF	TGTGCCAGTAATAGGCTTCTCACAGATACGCAGTATTTT
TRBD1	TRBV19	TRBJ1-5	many	CASSVRAGGAGQPQHF	TGTGCCAGTAGCGTCCGGGCAGGGGGCGCGGGGCAGCCCCAGCATTTT
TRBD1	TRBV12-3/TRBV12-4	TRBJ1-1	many	CASSSTGRSAFF	TGTGCCAGCAGCTCGACAGGGAGGTCAGCTTTCTTT
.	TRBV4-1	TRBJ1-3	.	CASSQEGGDGNTIYF	TGCGCCAGCAGCCAAGAAGGAGGGGATGGAAACACCATATATTTT
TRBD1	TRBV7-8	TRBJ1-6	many	CASSPRRDRGHSPLHF	TGTGCCAGCAGCCCGCGGCGGGACAGGGGGCATTCACCCCTCCACTTT
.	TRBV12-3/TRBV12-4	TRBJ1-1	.	CASSFSTRGGTEAFF	TGTGCCAGCAGTTTCTCGACTAGGGGTGGCACTGAAGCTTTCTTT
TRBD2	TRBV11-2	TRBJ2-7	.	CASSPGLALPYEQYF	TGTGCCAGCAGCCCGGGACTAGCGTTACCCTACGAGCAGTACTTC
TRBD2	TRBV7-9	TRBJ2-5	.	CASTASGRARETQYF	TGTGCCAGCACCGCTAGCGGGAGGGCCCGGGAGACCCAGTACTTC
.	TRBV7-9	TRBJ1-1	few	CASSHPQAMNTEAFF	TGTGCCAGCAGCCACCCACAGGCCATGAACACTGAAGCTTTCTTT
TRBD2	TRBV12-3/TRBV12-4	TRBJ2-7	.	CASSFLASGIPYEQYF	TGTGCCAGCAGTTTCTTGGCTAGCGGGATTCCCTACGAGCAGTACTTC
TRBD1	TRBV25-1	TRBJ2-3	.	CASRDLGQGATDTQYF	TGTGCCAGCAGGGATCTGGGCCAGGGGGCAACAGATACGCAGTATTTT
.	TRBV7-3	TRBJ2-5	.	CASSISRGEAQYF	TGTGCCAGCAGCATTTCAAGGGGAGAGGCCCAGTACTTC
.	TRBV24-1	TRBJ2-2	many	CATSDRTYTGELFF	TGTGCCACCAGTGATCGGACATACACCGGGGAGCTGTTTTTT
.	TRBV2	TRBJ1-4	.	CASSEAQGRTNEKLFF	TGTGCCAGCAGTGAAGCGCAGGGACGCACTAATGAAAAACTGTTTTTT
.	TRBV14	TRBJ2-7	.	CASSQDLPGNSYEQYF	TGTGCCAGCAGCCAAGACCTCCCCGGGAACTCCTACGAGCAGTACTTC
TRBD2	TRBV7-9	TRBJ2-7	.	CASSPPRGRDYEQYF	TGCGCCAGCAGCCCCCCCCGAGGGAGGGACTACGAGCAGTACTTC
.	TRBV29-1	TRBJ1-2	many	CSVVQGFDGYTF	TGCAGCGTGGTACAGGGTTTCGATGGCTACACCTTC
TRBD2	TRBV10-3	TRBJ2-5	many	CASGTRGQETQYF	TGTGCCAGCGGGACTAGAGGGCAAGAGACCCAGTACTTC
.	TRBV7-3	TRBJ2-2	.	CASSLPGANTGELFF	TGTGCCAGCAGCTTACCAGGGGCGAACACCGGGGAGCTGTTTTTT
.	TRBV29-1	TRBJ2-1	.	CSVEGEWSNEQFF	TGCAGCGTTGAAGGGGAGTGGAGCAATGAGCAGTTCTTC
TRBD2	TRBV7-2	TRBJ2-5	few	CASSSTRLAGGVETQYF	TGTGCCAGCAGCTCGACGCGACTAGCGGGAGGTGTGGAGACCCAGTACTTC
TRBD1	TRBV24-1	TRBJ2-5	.	CATSDPLDRDGQETQYF	TGTGCCACCAGTGACCCCCTCGACAGGGACGGACAAGAGACCCAGTACTTC
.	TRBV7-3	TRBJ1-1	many	CASSFDRYTEAFF	TGTGCCAGCAGCTTCGACAGGTACACTGAAGCTTTCTTT
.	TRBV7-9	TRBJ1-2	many	CASLKGADGYTF	TGTGCCAGCCTCAAAGGGGCGGATGGCTACACCTTC
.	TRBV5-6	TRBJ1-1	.	CASSLIGSGSDTEAFF	TGTGCCAGCAGCTTGATCGGGTCAGGGTCCGACACTGAAGCTTTCTTT
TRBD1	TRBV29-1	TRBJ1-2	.	CSVDPGQGGNGYTF	TGCAGCGTTGATCCGGGACAGGGGGGGAATGGCTACACCTTC
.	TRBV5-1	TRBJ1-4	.	CASSSTATNEELFF	TGCGCCAGCAGCTCCACGGCTACTAATGAAGAACTGTTTTTT
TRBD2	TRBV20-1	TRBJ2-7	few	CSARDRDYSSYEQYF	TGCAGTGCTAGAGATCGGGACTACAGCTCCTACGAGCAGTACTTC